The T cell receptor (beta chain) under discussion was sequenced for a study of blood T cells in healthy people across ages (dated by TCRdb to 2015 to 2017). In terms of the full investigation: Template switching captured roughly one uniquely barcoded TCR beta cDNA molecule per two T cells in model experiments. To avoid experimental bias, donors of different ages were randomly spread across the sequencing lanes. Two additional independent replicas of 1 million unique cDNA reads from the same blood draw were analyzed for two donors (one aged 18 to 29 and one aged 80 or older). Four age groups were formed from the donors: young (average approximately 15 years), middle-aged (less than 40), aged (over 55) and long-lived (about 80). Age-related changes in TCR beta repertoire diversity were measured in the study by deep sequencing normalized with unique cDNA molecular identifiers.

As concerns this clonotype: No cognate antigen has been identified for it. The sample holds no much larger clone one base away, and base qualities are not on file.

Systemically healthy Caucasian individuals from Russia, some 40 in total and aged roughly 6 to 100 years, were included as donors. Around 10 milliliters of peripheral blood were drawn from each donor into EDTA-treated Vacutainer tubes. Ficoll-Paque density-gradient centrifugation was used to isolate PBMCs, with at least 7 million obtained per sample. Total RNA, at least 5 micrograms per sample, was extracted from PBMCs with Trizol reagent. For every donor, an aliquot of PBMCs went through flow cytometry to measure the percentages of naive CD45RAhigh/CD27high T cells. Here V drops 4 bases and J drops 4 bases, and the junction holds 6 bases not matched to any gene. In the germline V gene (reference sequence), CDR1 corresponds to SEHNR and CDR2 to FQNEAQ. There are 16 amino acids in the CDR3, from cysteine to phenylalanine inclusive. The only DNA kept is the CDR3, 48 bases in frame from the first base.

The library relied on 5' RACE. For sequencing, an Illumina HiSeq 2500 was employed. A second PCR of roughly 7 to 11 cycles was performed with a sample-barcoded 5' primer and a J-beta primer mix. Each TCR beta cDNA molecule received a unique molecular identifier from a template-switch 5' adaptor carrying 12 random nucleotides. At least 2.5 million CDR3-containing paired-end reads were obtained from each sample. All of the RNA was converted into first-strand cDNA using the Mint cDNA synthesis kit, with a TRBC-specific oligonucleotide serving as the primer. Following uracil-DNA glycosylase treatment, all cDNA underwent a first 18-cycle PCR with the universal primers M1SS and BC2_uni_R. The authors' pipeline ran thus. For normalization, 1 million high-quality reads were randomly selected from each sample, with every read carrying a distinct molecular identifier. Instead of being binned into consensus sequences, reads that shared molecular identifiers were thrown out. MiTCR, run with a Q25 quality threshold and the strictest error-elimination algorithm, handled CDR3 identification, clonotype clustering and error correction. A nonparametric unseen species model with Euler transformation was used to estimate lower-bound total TCR beta diversity. Using fastp trimming at Q25 and MiXCR clonotype assembly, TCRdb reanalyzed the public sequencing data and kept in-frame beta chains. Rows are unified per CDR3 protein, each entry keeping the most common DNA and genes. What appears here as the V and J calls and clone size reflects TCRdb's work, not the paper's. The sample profile shows 650,000 to 1,000,000 distinct CDR3 sequences; around 36% of them were found once. In total, the top ten clones hold about an eighth of the sample.

Here is what the overall study found, with its caveats: Compared with the aged group, the long-lived group had more naive CD4+ T cells, fewer expanded clones and increased TCR diversity, a pattern suggesting age selection. Estimates of total diversity from one million sequenced T cells were regarded as lower bounds and underestimates. The CMV infection status of donors was not known, potentially confounding age-related changes in expanded clonotypes. The percentage of naive T cells measured by flow cytometry correlated strongly with observed TCR beta diversity. Observed TCR beta diversity per million T cells fell roughly linearly with age, and a significant reduction was already apparent by age approximately 41. Conclusive comparison of naive and antigen-experienced compartments was prevented by the profiling of bulk unsorted PBMCs.

The sequence derives from a young man in good health. The V and J segments used are TRBV7-9 and TRBJ2-1; 11 central nucleotides agree with TRBD2. The sample comprised blood. The nucleotides read TGTGCCAGCAGCTCCCCACGACTAGCGGGGTACAATGAGCAGTTCTTC. Its protein product is CASSSPRLAGYNEQFF.